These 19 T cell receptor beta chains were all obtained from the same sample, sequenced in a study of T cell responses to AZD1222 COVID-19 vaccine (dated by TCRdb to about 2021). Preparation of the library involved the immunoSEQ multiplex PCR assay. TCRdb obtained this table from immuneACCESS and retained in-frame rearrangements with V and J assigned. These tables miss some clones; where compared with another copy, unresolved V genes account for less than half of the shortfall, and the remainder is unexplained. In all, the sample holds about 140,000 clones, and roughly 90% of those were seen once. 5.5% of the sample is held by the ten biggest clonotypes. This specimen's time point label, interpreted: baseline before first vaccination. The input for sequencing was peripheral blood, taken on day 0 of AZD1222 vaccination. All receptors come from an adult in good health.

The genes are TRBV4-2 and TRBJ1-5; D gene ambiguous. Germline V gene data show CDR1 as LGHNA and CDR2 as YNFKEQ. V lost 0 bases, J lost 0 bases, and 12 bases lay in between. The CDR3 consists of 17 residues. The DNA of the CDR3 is TGTGCCAGCAGCCAAGACGGGGTGCTCGCTAGCAATCAGCCCCAGCATTTT. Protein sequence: CASSQDGVLASNQPQHF.

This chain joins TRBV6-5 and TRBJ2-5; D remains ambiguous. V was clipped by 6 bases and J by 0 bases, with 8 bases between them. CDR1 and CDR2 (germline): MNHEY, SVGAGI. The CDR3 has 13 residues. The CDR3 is CASRAVYQETQYF. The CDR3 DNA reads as TGTGCCAGCAGAGCAGTGTACCAAGAGACCCAGTACTTC.

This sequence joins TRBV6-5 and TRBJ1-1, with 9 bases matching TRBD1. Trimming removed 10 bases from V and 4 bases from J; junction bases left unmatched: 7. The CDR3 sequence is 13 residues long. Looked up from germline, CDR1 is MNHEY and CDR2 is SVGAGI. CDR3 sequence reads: CAMKDRGGTEAFF. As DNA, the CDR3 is TGTGCCATGAAGGACAGGGGAGGCACTGAAGCTTTCTTT.

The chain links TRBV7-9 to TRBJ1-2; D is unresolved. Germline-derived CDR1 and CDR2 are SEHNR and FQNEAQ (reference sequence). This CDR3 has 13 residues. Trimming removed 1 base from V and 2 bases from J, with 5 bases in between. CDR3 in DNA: TGTGCCAGCAGCTTAGAATTAAACTATGGCTACACCTTC. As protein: CASSLELNYGYTF.

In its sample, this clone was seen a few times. The CDR3 DNA sequence: TGTGCCAGCAGTTACTCTTCGGGAGGAGTGGGCGGGGAGCTGTTTTTT. Protein product: CASSYSSGGVGGELFF. The chain employs TRBV6-5 and TRBJ2-2; 7 bases align to TRBD2. CDR1 is MNHEY and CDR2 is SVGAGI in the germline V gene. This CDR3 is 16 amino acids long. J was trimmed by 7 bases and V by 0 bases; bases with no gene match: 8.

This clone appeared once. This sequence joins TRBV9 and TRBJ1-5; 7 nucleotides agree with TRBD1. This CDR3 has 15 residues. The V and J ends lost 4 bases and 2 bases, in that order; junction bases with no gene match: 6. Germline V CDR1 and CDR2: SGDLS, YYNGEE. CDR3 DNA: TGTGCCAGCAGCCCGAGTGGACAGGGCAATCAGCCCCAGCATTTT. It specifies CASSPSGQGNQPQHF.

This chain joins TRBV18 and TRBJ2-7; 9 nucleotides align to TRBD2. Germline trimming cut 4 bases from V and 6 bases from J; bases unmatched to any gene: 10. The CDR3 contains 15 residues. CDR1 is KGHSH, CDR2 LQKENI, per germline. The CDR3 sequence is CASSQIAGESGEQYF. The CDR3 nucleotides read TGTGCCAGCTCACAAATAGCGGGAGAAAGTGGCGAGCAGTACTTC.

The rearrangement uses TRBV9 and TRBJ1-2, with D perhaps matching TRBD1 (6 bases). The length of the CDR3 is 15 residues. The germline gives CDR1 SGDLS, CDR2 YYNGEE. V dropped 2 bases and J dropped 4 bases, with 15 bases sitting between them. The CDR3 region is CASSVDSTGPYGYTF. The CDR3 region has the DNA TGTGCCAGCAGCGTCGACTCGACAGGACCCTATGGCTACACCTTC.

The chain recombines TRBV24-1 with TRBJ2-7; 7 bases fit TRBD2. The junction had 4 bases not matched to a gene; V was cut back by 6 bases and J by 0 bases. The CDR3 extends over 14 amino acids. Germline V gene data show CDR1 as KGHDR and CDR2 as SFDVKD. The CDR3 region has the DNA TGTGCCACCAGTTCCTCGGGAGGCTCCTACGAGCAGTACTTC. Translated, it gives CATSSSGGSYEQYF.

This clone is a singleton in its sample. The CDR3 sequence is CASSPRLTFPQETQYF. DNA for the CDR3: TGCGCCAGCAGCCCCCGCCTTACCTTCCCCCAAGAGACCCAGTACTTC. The chain couples TRBV4-1 to TRBJ2-5; no clear D. The CDR3 covers 16 residues. Deletions cut 4 bases from V and 1 base from J, with 16 bases between. Germline V gene data show CDR1 as MGHRA and CDR2 as YSYEKL.

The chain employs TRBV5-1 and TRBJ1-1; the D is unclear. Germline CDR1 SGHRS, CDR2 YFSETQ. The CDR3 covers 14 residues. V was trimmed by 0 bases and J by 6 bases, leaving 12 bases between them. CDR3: CASSLDLGSAEAFF. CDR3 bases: TGCGCCAGCAGCTTGGATCTGGGGTCGGCTGAAGCTTTCTTT.

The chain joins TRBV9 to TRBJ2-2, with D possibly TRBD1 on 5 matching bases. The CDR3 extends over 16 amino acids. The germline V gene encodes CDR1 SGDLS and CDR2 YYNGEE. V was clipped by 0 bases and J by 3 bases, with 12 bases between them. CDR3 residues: CASSVVGQGYTGELFF. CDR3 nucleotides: TGTGCCAGCAGCGTAGTGGGCCAGGGATACACCGGGGAGCTGTTTTTT.

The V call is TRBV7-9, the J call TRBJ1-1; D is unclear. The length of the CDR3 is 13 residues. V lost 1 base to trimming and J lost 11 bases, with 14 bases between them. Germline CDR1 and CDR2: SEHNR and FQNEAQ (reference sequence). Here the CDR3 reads CASSLEGAAVAFF. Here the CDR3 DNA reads TGTGCCAGCAGCTTAGAGGGTGCCGCCGTTGCTTTCTTT. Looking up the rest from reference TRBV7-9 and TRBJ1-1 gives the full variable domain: DTGVSQNPRHKITKRGQNVTFRCDPISEHNRLYWYRQTLGQGPEFLTYFQNEAQLEKSRLLSDRFSAERPKGSFSTLEIQRTEQGDSAMYLCASSLEGAAVAFFGQGTRLTVV.

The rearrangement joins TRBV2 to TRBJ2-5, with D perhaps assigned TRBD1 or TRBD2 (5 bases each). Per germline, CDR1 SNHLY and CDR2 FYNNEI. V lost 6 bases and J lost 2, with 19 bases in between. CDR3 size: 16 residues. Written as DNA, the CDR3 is TGTGCCAGCAGAAACCCGGGACGGCTTCTTCAAGAGACCCAGTACTTC. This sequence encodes CASRNPGRLLQETQYF.

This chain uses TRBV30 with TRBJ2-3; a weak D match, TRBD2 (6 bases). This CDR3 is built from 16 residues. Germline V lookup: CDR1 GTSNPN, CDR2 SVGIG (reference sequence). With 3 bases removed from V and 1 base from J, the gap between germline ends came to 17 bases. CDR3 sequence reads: CAWSLYRELGTDTQYF. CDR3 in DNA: TGTGCCTGGAGCCTATATCGGGAGTTGGGCACAGATACGCAGTATTTT.

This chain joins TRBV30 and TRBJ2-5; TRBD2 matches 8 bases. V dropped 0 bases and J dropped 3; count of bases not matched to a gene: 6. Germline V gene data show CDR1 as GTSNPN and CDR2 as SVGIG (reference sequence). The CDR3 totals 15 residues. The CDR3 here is CAWSVIGGVKETQYF. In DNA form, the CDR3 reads TGTGCCTGGAGTGTAATCGGGGGGGTAAAAGAGACCCAGTACTTC.

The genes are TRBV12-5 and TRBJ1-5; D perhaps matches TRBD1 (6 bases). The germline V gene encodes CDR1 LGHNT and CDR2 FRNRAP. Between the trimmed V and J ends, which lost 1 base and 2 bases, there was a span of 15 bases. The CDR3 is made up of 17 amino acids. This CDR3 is CASGLEQGGQRNQPQHF. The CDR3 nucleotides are TGTGCTAGTGGTTTGGAACAGGGCGGGCAGCGCAATCAGCCCCAGCATTTT.

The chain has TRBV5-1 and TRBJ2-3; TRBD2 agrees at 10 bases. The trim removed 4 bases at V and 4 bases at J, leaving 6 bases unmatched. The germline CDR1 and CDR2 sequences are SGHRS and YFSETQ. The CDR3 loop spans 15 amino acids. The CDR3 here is CASSLASGSADTQYF. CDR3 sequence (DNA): TGCGCCAGCAGCCTAGCTAGCGGGAGTGCAGATACGCAGTATTTT.

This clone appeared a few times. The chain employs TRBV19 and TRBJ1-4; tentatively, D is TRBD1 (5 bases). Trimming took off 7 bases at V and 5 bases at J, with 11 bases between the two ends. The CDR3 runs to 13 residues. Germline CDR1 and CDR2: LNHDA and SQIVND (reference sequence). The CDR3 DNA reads TGTGCCAGTAACTGGGCAGGGAATGAAAAACTGTTTTTT. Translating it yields CASNWAGNEKLFF.